Below are 6 T cell receptor beta chains sequenced from a single sample in a study of blood T cell repertoires in COVID-19. Here immunoSEQ multiplex PCR was the method, and the copy in TCRdb shows in-frame clones only, minus some. The repertoire consists of 90,000 to 130,000 clones, with less than 75% occurring once and the leading ten covering 1.8%. What was sequenced was peripheral blood. The receptors here all came from a woman aged 40 to 50 with acute or convalescent COVID-19.

The rearrangement links TRBV10-3 to TRBJ1-2, with 7 positions matching TRBD1. This CDR3 is built from 16 residues. The trim removed 0 bases at V and 5 bases at J, leaving 9 bases unmatched. Germline values: CDR1 ENHRY, CDR2 SYGVKD. The CDR3 DNA sequence: TGTGCCATCAGTGAGTCGTCTTTTGGACAGGCGTATGGCTACACCTTC. Translating gives CAISESSFGQAYGYTF.

V gene TRBV6-5 combines with J gene TRBJ1-2, with TRBD1 as a possible D gene (5 bases). The CDR3 contains 15 residues. The germline V gene encodes CDR1 MNHEY and CDR2 SVGAGI. Between the trimmed V and J ends, which lost 5 bases and 7 bases, there was a span of 20 bases. CDR3 in amino acids: CASSTYPPGMTGYTF. DNA of the CDR3: TGTGCCAGCAGTACGTACCCTCCAGGGATGACTGGCTACACCTTC.

The V and J genes are TRBV27 and TRBJ1-1; 9 bases map to TRBD1. The CDR3 runs to 14 residues. The germline gives CDR1 MNHEY, CDR2 SMNVEV (reference sequence). Germline trimming cut 8 bases from V and 4 bases from J; bases unmatched to any gene: 8. The CDR3: CASGLQGAVTEAFF. The CDR3 DNA reads TGTGCCAGCGGGTTACAGGGGGCGGTCACTGAAGCTTTCTTT.

At least ten counts were recorded for this clone. The genes are TRBV24-1 and TRBJ1-2; D is undetermined. The germline CDR1 and CDR2 sequences are KGHDR and SFDVKD. The CDR3 contains 13 residues. V was clipped by 7 bases and J by 4 bases, with 12 bases between them. The CDR3 reads CATSNYEGYGYTF. Written as DNA, the CDR3 is TGTGCCACCAGCAATTATGAGGGCTATGGCTACACCTTC.

The chain uses TRBV6-1 and TRBJ2-1, with 10 bases that match TRBD1. The junction had 4 bases not matched to a gene; V was cut back by 6 bases and J by 5 bases. The germline V gene has CDR1 MNHNS and CDR2 SASEGT. The CDR3 spans 14 residues. Here the CDR3 DNA reads TGTGCCAGCAGACGACAGGGGGCTGACAATGAGCAGTTCTTC. Translated, it gives CASRRQGADNEQFF.

This clone was recorded at least ten times. The V and J genes are TRBV4-1 and TRBJ1-5, with TRBD1 matching over 9 bases. Per germline, CDR1 MGHRA and CDR2 YSYEKL. The V segment lost 0 bases and the J segment 3 bases; nucleotides outside the gene matches: 12. The CDR3 runs 19 residues. The CDR3 bases are TGCGCCAGCAGCCAAGAGGGGGGACAGGGAACGGCTAACAATCAGCCCCAGCATTTT. It translates to CASSQEGGQGTANNQPQHF.